This paragraph reports one T cell receptor (beta chain). Germline CDR1 and CDR2: SGHRS and YFSETQ. The V end was cut by 0 bases, the J end by 0 bases, with 14 bases between. The length of the CDR3 is 17 residues. Enrolled during active infection, Seattle patients were then followed longitudinally. The sample originates from a study of blood T cell repertoires in COVID-19. Overall study: T cells, B-cell-depleted T cells, or PBMCs supplied cDNA or gDNA.

Authors' data handling: Estimated nucleated cell counts came from reference gene primer amplification. Libraries were prepared by immunoSEQ multiplex PCR; TCRdb keeps only in-frame clonotypes and omits some of them. Clone size and V and J calls were adopted from that table, with D and trimming inferred from the DNA. The table has 85,000 to 100,000 clones, around nine tenths seen once. V and J are TRBV5-1 and TRBJ2-3, with D possibly matching TRBD2 (7 bases). The source of this sequence is a woman aged 60-70 years with COVID-19, enrolled during active disease. Sequences were obtained from peripheral blood. The CDR3 is CASSLAGAGASTDTQYF. Written as DNA, the CDR3 is TGCGCCAGCAGCTTGGCTGGGGCGGGGGCCAGCACAGATACGCAGTATTTT.